These 7 T cell receptor beta chains originate from one sample sequenced in a study of T-cell memory formation after mild COVID-19. TCRdb passed the 5' RACE reads through MiXCR, listing each CDR3 protein once. In the table there are under 450,000 distinct CDR3 sequences, 23% of which are singletons. The sequenced material came from PBMCs or a T cell subset sorted from them (not recorded which). These receptors originate from an adult woman who had mild COVID-19 (a few samples of this study predate the infection). Cell type and time point are not known.

The count of this clonotype is one. The rearrangement uses TRBV12-3 or TRBV12-4 and TRBJ2-1; 9 nucleotides line up with TRBD2. Trimming took 6 bases from V and 4 from J; bases not matched to a gene: 7. The CDR3 covers 15 residues. CDR3 region: CASRYSGRGYNEQFF. CDR3 bases: TGTGCCAGCAGATATAGCGGGAGAGGGTACAATGAGCAGTTCTTC.

This clonotype was seen only a few times. The chain carries TRBV5-1 and TRBJ1-4; 7 bases match TRBD1. V lost 0 bases to trimming and J lost 2 bases; unmatched junction nucleotides: 7. The CDR3 spans 17 residues. CDR1 SGHRS and CDR2 YFSETQ come from the germline V gene. CDR3 nucleotide sequence: TGCGCCAGCAGCTTGGTAGGAGGGGGCACTACTAATGAAAAACTGTTTTTT. Protein: CASSLVGGGTTNEKLFF.

The chain recombines TRBV4-3 with TRBJ2-7, with D possibly being TRBD1 (5 bases). V was clipped by 0 bases and J by 1 base, with 7 bases between them. CDR1 and CDR2 (germline): LGHNA, YSLEER. CDR3 length: 14 amino acids. CDR3 protein: CASSQEGRSYEQYF. The CDR3 bases are TGCGCCAGCAGCCAAGAGGGGCGGTCCTACGAGCAGTACTTC.

In its sample, this clonotype was seen a few times. The chain combines TRBV6-2 or TRBV6-3 with TRBJ1-1; D uncertain. CDR1 MNHEY and CDR2 SVGEGT come from the germline V gene. CDR3 size: 13 residues. Trimming removed 6 bases at V and 5 bases at J, with 13 bases between. The CDR3 here is CASRPGKATEAFF. The CDR3 nucleotides read TGTGCCAGCAGGCCCGGGAAGGCAACTGAAGCTTTCTTT.

This clonotype was counted a few times. The chain carries TRBV12-3 or TRBV12-4 and TRBJ1-1; D call uncertain. Trimming cost V 6 bases and J 2 bases, with 10 bases left between them. The CDR3 covers 13 residues. The CDR3, as DNA: TGTGCCAGCAGGGTCACAGCTAACACTGAAGCTTTCTTT. It specifies CASRVTANTEAFF.

In its sample, this clonotype was seen a few times. J is TRBJ2-7 and V is TRBV5-1, with 8 bases identical to TRBD1. Trimming at V came to 4 bases and at J to 4 bases, leaving 7 bases not matched to a gene. CDR3 length: 14 residues. Germline-derived CDR1 and CDR2 are SGHRS and YFSETQ. The CDR3 DNA follows: TGCGCCAGCAGCCAGAGCCAGGGGGCGTACGAGCAGTACTTC. Protein product: CASSQSQGAYEQYF.

V usage is TRBV7-3 and J usage is TRBJ2-2; 11 bases are shared with TRBD2. From germline, CDR1 is SGHTA and CDR2 FQGTGA. This CDR3 region has 18 residues. Germline trimming cut 2 bases from V and 1 base from J; bases unmatched to any gene: 6. CDR3 amino acids: CASSLPGTSGGNTGELFF. CDR3 nucleotides: TGTGCCAGCAGCTTACCGGGTACTAGCGGGGGGAACACCGGGGAGCTGTTTTTT.